This TCR beta chain was sequenced for a study of T cells in Graves' hyperthyroidism and ophthalmopathy. Study-wide background: Peripheral blood was taken when the disease was first diagnosed, before any treatment began.

Patients aged 18 to 65 with hyperthyroidism were newly diagnosed, with duration under 2 months. Fresh peripheral blood, approximately 9.6 ml, yielded the PBMCs. This CDR3 is built from 12 residues. From germline, CDR1 is MDHEN and CDR2 SYDVKM. The V gene lost 5 bases and the J gene lost 2 bases, with 7 bases spanning the gap. This clonotype was seen repeatedly, ten times or more. Amplification yielded TCR beta CDR3 regions, with RNA transcripts as the source. TCR CDR3 underwent first-round RT-PCR with the HTBI primer set. TCRdb called the multiplex PCR reads again in MiXCR, with one record for every CDR3 protein. Of hundreds of thousands of distinct CDR3 sequences in the sample, approximately 15% were seen once.

The source of this sequence is a woman between 18 and 29 years old with Graves' hyperthyroidism. This sequence joins TRBV28 and TRBJ2-7; D unclear. Material for sequencing was blood. The chain's CDR3 is CASSLFTYEQYF. As DNA, the CDR3 is TGTGCCAGCAGTCTATTCACCTACGAGCAGTACTTC.